The next 15 T cell receptor beta chains were all read from a single sample in a study of blood T cell repertoires in COVID-19. The assay was immunoSEQ multiplex PCR, and TCRdb's table has in-frame clones only and misses some. The sample lists over 200,000 clones; less than 90% were seen once. Sequenced input: peripheral blood. These TCRs come from a woman over 75 with active or convalescent COVID-19.

This chain links TRBV5-1 with TRBJ2-7; 7 bases fit TRBD1. The germline CDR1 and CDR2 sequences are SGHRS and YFSETQ. The CDR3 is made up of 13 amino acids. V gave up 4 bases and J gave up 6 bases; unmatched junction bases: 7. DNA for the CDR3: TGCGCCAGCAGCCAACAGGGGACCCGCGAGCAGTACTTC. Protein sequence: CASSQQGTREQYF.

The chain employs TRBV10-3 and TRBJ1-5; TRBD1 agrees at 8 bases. Unmatched junction bases numbered 3, after V lost 3 bases and J lost 2 bases. Germline CDR1 reads ENHRY; CDR2 reads SYGVKD. This CDR3 spans 15 amino acids. The CDR3 loop reads CAISDTTGGNQPQHF. CDR3 sequence (DNA): TGTGCCATCAGTGACACGACAGGGGGCAATCAGCCCCAGCATTTT.

This clone has only one observation. The chain uses TRBV9 and TRBJ2-3; D gene uncertain. From germline, CDR1 is SGDLS and CDR2 YYNGEE. The CDR3 covers 13 residues. The germline V and J ends were trimmed by 0 bases and 4 bases, with 6 bases remaining between them. The CDR3 is CASSVDRSDTQYF. The CDR3, as DNA: TGTGCCAGCAGCGTAGATCGGTCAGATACGCAGTATTTT. Full variable domain (missing parts from reference TRBV9 and TRBJ2-3): DSGVTQTPKHLITATGQRVTLRCSPRSGDLSVYWYQQSLDQGLQFLIQYYNGEERAKGNILERFSAQQFPDLHSELNLSSLELGDSALYFCASSVDRSDTQYFGPGTRLTVL.

V and J are TRBV4-3 and TRBJ1-3; D is unclear. The V and J ends lost 0 bases and 7 bases respectively, with 13 bases between them. CDR3 length equals 15 residues. Germline V gives CDR1 LGHNA, CDR2 YSLEER. CDR3: CASSQELAARNTIYF. Here the CDR3 DNA reads TGCGCCAGCAGCCAAGAGTTAGCAGCCCGGAACACCATATATTTT.

This clone was seen a handful of times. V is TRBV11-2 and J is TRBJ2-7; TRBD2 might be the D (6 bases). V shed 5 bases and J shed 7 bases, with 9 bases lying between them. Germline CDR1 SGHAT, CDR2 FQNNGV. CDR3 length: 11 amino acids. The CDR3 protein is CASSREREQYF. The CDR3 coding sequence is TGTGCCAGCAGCCGGGAGAGGGAGCAGTACTTC.

V gene TRBV6-6 combines with J gene TRBJ1-5, with TRBD1 as a possible D gene (6 bases). The CDR3 has 15 amino acids. V lost 6 bases to trimming and J lost 4 bases, with 16 bases between them. The germline CDR1 and CDR2 sequences are MNHNY and SVGAGI (reference sequence). The CDR3 region is CASRVHRDQNQPQHF. The DNA of the CDR3 is TGTGCCAGCAGGGTACACAGGGATCAGAATCAGCCCCAGCATTTT.

This rearrangement joins TRBV7-2 to TRBJ1-6; D is undetermined. V was shortened by 7 bases and J by 9 bases, with 19 bases between the two germline ends. CDR1 is SGHTA and CDR2 is FQGNSA in the germline V gene. This CDR3 is 15 amino acids long. DNA of the CDR3: TGTGCCAGCACTAGTGGTCCGAGCCGGCTTTCACCCCTCCACTTT. It specifies CASTSGPSRLSPLHF.

The V call is TRBV2, the J call TRBJ2-5; TRBD1 aligns across 7 bases. The trim removed 8 bases at V and 0 bases at J, leaving 9 bases unmatched. Germline V gene lookup returns CDR1 SNHLY and CDR2 FYNNEI. The CDR3 is 15 amino acids. CDR3 sequence reads: CASSRDRVHQETQYF. The CDR3 coding sequence is TGTGCCAGCTCCCGCGACAGGGTTCACCAAGAGACCCAGTACTTC.

This chain joins TRBV2 and TRBJ1-5, with TRBD1 matching over 8 bases. V trimming: 5 bases; J trimming: 9 bases; junction bases outside the gene matches: 6. Germline-derived CDR1 and CDR2 are SNHLY and FYNNEI. The CDR3 has 13 residues. CDR3 nucleotide sequence: TGTGCCAGCAGTACAGGGGGTTTGGGGCCCCAGCATTTT. This encodes CASSTGGLGPQHF.

This clone was seen a handful of times. V gene TRBV19 combines with J gene TRBJ2-5; TRBD1 aligns across 7 bases. CDR3 length equals 14 residues. Germline V gene lookup returns CDR1 LNHDA and CDR2 SQIVND (reference sequence). J was trimmed by 4 bases and V by 6 bases; bases with no gene match: 8. DNA for the CDR3: TGTGCCAGTAGCCAGACAGGGAGTGGAGAGACCCAGTACTTC. Protein sequence: CASSQTGSGETQYF.

The J gene is TRBJ2-1, the V gene TRBV11-2, with D hard to call. Per the germline V gene, CDR1 is SGHAT and CDR2 is FQNNGV. The CDR3 length is 13 residues. Trimming shortened V by 4 bases and J by 11 bases, and 15 bases separated the two germline ends. CDR3 nucleotides: TGTGCCAGCAGCTCGCAACCCGAACAGAAGCAGTTCTTC. Amino acid sequence: CASSSQPEQKQFF.

The genes are TRBV19 and TRBJ1-6, with a weak D call TRBD1 (5 bases). Germline loops: CDR1 LNHDA, CDR2 SQIVND (reference sequence). The length of the CDR3 is 16 residues. V lost 3 bases and J 3 bases, leaving 12 bases between the germline ends. CDR3 region: CASSIGGTRYNSPLHF. The DNA for the CDR3 is TGTGCCAGTAGTATCGGCGGGACCCGCTATAATTCACCCCTCCACTTT. Using reference TRBV19 and TRBJ1-6 for the parts outside the CDR3, the full variable domain is DGGITQSPKYLFRKEGQNVTLSCEQNLNHDAMYWYRQDPGQGLRLIYYSQIVNDFQKGDIAEGYSVSREKKESFPLTVTSAQKNPTAFYLCASSIGGTRYNSPLHFGNGTRLTVT.

The J gene is TRBJ1-3, the V gene TRBV6-5, with D possibly TRBD1 on 6 matching bases. The V gene's germline CDR1 is MNHEY and CDR2 SVGAGI. There are 14 residues in the CDR3. The V and J ends lost 7 bases and 0 bases respectively, with 10 bases between them. DNA for the CDR3: TGTGCCAGCAAACGGGACAACTCTGGAAACACCATATATTTT. Its translation is CASKRDNSGNTIYF.

The chain couples TRBV18 to TRBJ2-2; possibly TRBD2 for D (5 bases). The CDR3 contains 15 residues. The germline V gene has CDR1 KGHSH and CDR2 LQKENI. With 2 bases removed from V and 5 bases from J, the gap between germline ends came to 12 bases. CDR3 DNA sequence: TGTGCCAGCTCACCAAGGCTAGCAGAGACCGGGGAGCTGTTTTTT. As protein: CASSPRLAETGELFF.

Only a few counts were recorded for this clone. This sequence joins TRBV11-2 and TRBJ2-3; 8 bases match TRBD2. With 5 bases clipped from V and 3 bases from J, the junction kept 13 bases outside the gene matches. The CDR3 loop spans 17 amino acids. CDR1 is SGHAT, CDR2 FQNNGV, per germline. The CDR3 loop is CASSPIWGAGVTDTQYF. The CDR3 DNA reads TGTGCCAGCAGCCCTATCTGGGGAGCGGGAGTAACAGATACGCAGTATTTT.